This T cell receptor beta chain was captured by sequencing in a study of monozygotic twins with inflammatory bowel disease. Study-wide results and limits: Added variability in patient repertoires may stem from differing immunosuppressive treatments.

TCRdb reprocessed the 5' RACE reads and keeps a single row for each CDR3 protein, giving no DNA. This sample contains about 380,000 distinct CDR3 sequences. The CDR3 loop spans 12 amino acids. From germline, CDR1 is DFQATT and CDR2 SNEGSKA (reference sequence). Remarks on this clonotype: The antigen is not known.

The rearrangement joins TRBV20-1 to TRBJ2-2; the TCRdb call, TRBD1, lacks DNA for checking. Sequencing input: blood. The source is a human donor with ulcerative colitis or Crohn's disease, or a healthy co-twin of an affected twin (not recorded which). The CDR3: CSAPHLTGELFF.